The following is a T cell receptor (beta chain) sequence with its context. Its specificity is unknown. The sample comes from a study of Ad26.COV2.S vaccination and SARS-CoV-2 variants. Study conclusions and caveats: It was vaccine recipients, not placebo recipients, who had the higher spike-specific TCR breadth. After vaccination, substantial breadth of spike-specific CD8+ and CD4+ responses was reported.

Treatment noted: some 20 received Ad26.COV2.S at low or high dose, single or two shots; roughly 5 received placebo; per-sample allocation not given. Sample collection was performed on day 63 after the first vaccine or placebo injection. The CDR3 has 15 residues. Germline V gene lookup returns CDR1 MNHEY and CDR2 SVGEGT. V lost 2 bases and J 5 bases, leaving 12 bases between the germline ends. The repertoire was sequenced with immunoSEQ multiplex PCR; TCRdb's copy has only in-frame clones and lacks some. The sample consists of about 320,000 clones, almost 90% of them appearing once. This sequence was found in a person between 18 and 65 years old who received the Ad26.COV2.S COVID-19 vaccine or a placebo. The chain employs TRBV6-2 or TRBV6-3 and TRBJ1-4; possibly TRBD1 for D (5 bases). The sample consisted of peripheral blood, taken in a trial of Ad26.COV2.S vaccine versus placebo. The CDR3 nucleotides are TGTGCCAGCAGTTACCAATCCGGGGGAAATGAAAAACTGTTTTTT. Its translation: CASSYQSGGNEKLFF.